These T cell receptor beta chains were read from a single sample in a study of human T cells and chemical hapten exposure. Using its own MiXCR run on the RACE reads, TCRdb lists one record per CDR3 protein. The sample records roughly 120,000 distinct CDR3 sequences, 9% to 9.5% being singletons. This specimen consisted of whole blood, obtained in connection with sensitization to the hapten diphenylcyclopropenone (DPC). These receptors all come from a middle-aged woman with alopecia areata. Some clones in this sample may be carry-over from other donors' samples. CDR3s include the opening cysteine and the closing phenylalanine or tryptophan. The D gene is left open where the match is weak. Expanded clones get a size class; other rows say once, few or many, or leave the size out.

clone_size,j_call,d_call,v_call,cdr3_nt,cdr3_aa
many,TRBJ1-2,NA,TRBV19,TGTGCCAGTAGTATGGTAACCGCGGGGGCAGATGGCTACACCTTC,CASSMVTAGADGYTF
NA,TRBJ2-1,TRBD2,TRBV7-6,TGTGCCAGCAGCGATAGCGGGGGGCTTTACAATGAGCAGTTCTTC,CASSDSGGLYNEQFF
NA,TRBJ2-3,TRBD2,TRBV10-3,TGTGCCATCAGTGCCCGAGCGGGGGGCCTAAACCCAGATACGCAGTATTTT,CAISARAGGLNPDTQYF
many,TRBJ2-7,TRBD2,TRBV7-8,TGTGCCAGCAGCTTAGTGGTGGGAGCGGGGGGTTCATTGTACGAGCAGTACTTC,CASSLVVGAGGSLYEQYF
many,TRBJ2-7,NA,TRBV5-1,TGCGCCAGCAGCCCACAGGGTGAACCCTACGAGCAGTACTTC,CASSPQGEPYEQYF
once,TRBJ2-6,NA,TRBV5-1,TGCGCCAGCAGCCCCCGATCTGGGGCCAACGTCCTGACTTTC,CASSPRSGANVLTF
NA,TRBJ2-7,NA,TRBV2,TGTGCCACCCAGGGTCAGGCTTCCTACGAGCAGTACTTC,CATQGQASYEQYF
many,TRBJ1-5,NA,TRBV20-1,TGCAGTGCCCGATCGATATCGGGGCATCAGCCCCAGCATTTT,CSARSISGHQPQHF
many,TRBJ2-2,NA,TRBV12-3/TRBV12-4,TGTGCCAGCAGGACCCTCGGGGAGGCCGGGGAGCTGTTTTTT,CASRTLGEAGELFF
many,TRBJ2-7,TRBD1,TRBV28,TGTGCCAGCATGGACAGGGTGCTTTACGAGCAGTACTTC,CASMDRVLYEQYF